The 20 T cell receptor beta chains below come from one sample, sequenced in a study of blood T cell repertoires in COVID-19. TCRdb's table, derived via immunoSEQ multiplex PCR, lists solely in-frame clones and lacks some. The sample shows approximately 180,000 clones, 85% of them seen only once. The sample consisted of peripheral blood. These receptors were taken from a person aged 65 to 85 with COVID-19, enrolled during active disease.

As DNA, the CDR3 is TGTGCCAGCAGCTTGAGCCGAGGGGGAAAAGAGACCCAGTACTTC. It translates to CASSLSRGGKETQYF. The rearrangement uses TRBV28 and TRBJ2-5; D may be TRBD1 (6 bases). From germline, CDR1 is MDHEN and CDR2 SYDVKM. CDR3 length equals 15 residues. Trimming stripped 6 bases from V and 3 bases from J, with 17 bases between.

V and J are TRBV5-4 and TRBJ2-1; D call uncertain. Germline loops: CDR1 SGHNT, CDR2 YYREEE (reference sequence). This CDR3 is built from 14 residues. The V end was cut by 0 bases, the J end by 4 bases, with 8 bases between. This CDR3 is CASSLAHRYNEQFF. The CDR3, as DNA: TGTGCCAGCAGCTTGGCTCACCGGTACAATGAGCAGTTCTTC.

V usage is TRBV2 and J usage is TRBJ2-3, with D possibly being TRBD2 (8 bases). There are 13 residues in the CDR3. V gave up 4 bases and J gave up 10 bases, with 15 bases separating them. Germline CDR1 reads SNHLY; CDR2 reads FYNNEI. CDR3 DNA sequence: TGTGCCAGCAGTGGTACTAGCGGACAGGCGCAGTATTTT. It specifies CASSGTSGQAQYF.

The genes are TRBV27 and TRBJ1-6; 7 bases fit TRBD1. The germline V gene encodes CDR1 MNHEY and CDR2 SMNVEV (reference sequence). V lost 8 bases, J lost 10 bases, and 8 bases stayed unmatched. CDR3 length: 13 residues. The CDR3 region is CASWGQRGSPLHF. The CDR3, as DNA: TGTGCCAGCTGGGGACAGAGAGGGTCACCCCTCCACTTT.

This chain uses TRBV28 with TRBJ1-1, with D hard to call. V lost 2 bases to trimming and J lost 0 bases, with 10 bases between them. This CDR3 is built from 15 residues. Germline lookup yields CDR1 MDHEN and CDR2 SYDVKM. The chain's CDR3 is CASSLTVAVNTEAFF. CDR3 DNA sequence: TGTGCCAGCAGTTTAACGGTAGCAGTGAACACTGAAGCTTTCTTT.

The chain couples TRBV5-8 to TRBJ2-4; D perhaps matches TRBD1 (6 bases). V dropped 0 bases and J dropped 8 bases, with 12 bases sitting between them. CDR3 length: 14 residues. Germline CDR1 and CDR2: SGHTS and YDEGEE. CDR3: CASSLEPGVDIQYF. The CDR3 DNA reads as TGTGCCAGCAGCTTGGAGCCAGGGGTTGACATTCAGTACTTC.

This clone was found a few times. The chain combines TRBV11-2 with TRBJ2-3; D is unresolved. CDR3 length: 14 amino acids. V lost 5 bases and J 5 bases, leaving 14 bases between the germline ends. The germline CDR1 and CDR2 sequences are SGHAT and FQNNGV. CDR3 amino acids: CASSLGSTGDTQYF. CDR3 DNA: TGTGCCAGCAGCCTCGGATCTACGGGAGATACGCAGTATTTT. The variable domain in full, with the rest retrieved from reference TRBV11-2 and TRBJ2-3, is EAGVAQSPRYKIIEKRQSVAFWCNPISGHATLYWYQQILGQGPKLLIQFQNNGVVDDSQLPKDRFSAERLKGVDSTLKIQPAKLEDSAVYLCASSLGSTGDTQYFGPGTRLTVL.

This clone has only a few counts. The V and J genes are TRBV24-1 and TRBJ2-3; D gene uncertain. The CDR3 is 12 amino acids. CDR1 KGHDR and CDR2 SFDVKD come from the germline V gene. Trimming took off 2 bases at V and 3 bases at J, with 2 bases between the two ends. The CDR3 sequence is CATSDSTDTQYF. CDR3 nucleotides: TGTGCCACCAGTGATTCAACAGATACGCAGTATTTT.

The V call is TRBV6-6, the J call TRBJ2-4; TRBD1 agrees at 7 bases. CDR1 MNHNY and CDR2 SVGAGI come from the germline V gene (reference sequence). This CDR3 spans 15 amino acids. V lost 0 bases, J lost 5 bases, and 4 bases stayed unmatched. The CDR3, as DNA: TGTGCCAGCAGTTACTCGAAGGGGGCGGAAAACATTCAGTACTTC. Its protein product is CASSYSKGAENIQYF.

J is TRBJ2-1 and V is TRBV5-1; 8 nucleotides align to TRBD2. The CDR3 is 15 amino acids. With 0 bases clipped from V and 4 bases from J, the junction kept 3 bases outside the gene matches. Germline V gene lookup returns CDR1 SGHRS and CDR2 YFSETQ. The CDR3 loop reads CASSLEAGDYNEQFF. The DNA of the CDR3 is TGCGCCAGCAGCTTGGAAGCGGGGGATTACAATGAGCAGTTCTTC. Based on the CDR3 plus reference TRBV5-1 and TRBJ2-1, the full variable domain is KAGVTQTPRYLIKTRGQQVTLSCSPISGHRSVSWYQQTPGQGLQFLFEYFSETQRNKGNFPGRFSGRQFSNSRSEMNVSTLELGDSALYLCASSLEAGDYNEQFFGPGTRLTVL.

The chain links TRBV7-8 to TRBJ2-1, with TRBD2 matching over 12 bases. This CDR3 has 15 amino acids. Trimming removed 5 bases from V and 2 bases from J; junction bases left unmatched: 1. Germline lookup yields CDR1 SGHVS and CDR2 FQNEAQ. The DNA of the CDR3 is TGTGCCAGCAGCCGGACTAGCGGGGCCTACAATGAGCAGTTCTTC. Translating it yields CASSRTSGAYNEQFF.

V usage is TRBV4-1 and J usage is TRBJ2-3; 10 bases are shared with TRBD2. V lost 0 bases to trimming and J lost 4 bases; unmatched junction nucleotides: 7. The CDR3 totals 17 residues. The germline V gene encodes CDR1 MGHRA and CDR2 YSYEKL. CDR3: CASSQEWVAGGSDTQYF. In nucleotides, the CDR3 is TGCGCCAGCAGCCAAGAGTGGGTAGCGGGGGGCTCAGATACGCAGTATTTT.

This clone was counted only a few times. V usage is TRBV2 and J usage is TRBJ1-5; D is ambiguous. The CDR3 totals 13 residues. V lost 5 bases and J lost 6, with 11 bases in between. Germline-derived CDR1 and CDR2 are SNHLY and FYNNEI. The CDR3 is CASSKEGGQPQHF. The CDR3 nucleotides read TGTGCCAGCAGTAAAGAAGGCGGTCAGCCCCAGCATTTT. The entire variable domain, with the rest obtained from reference TRBV2 and TRBJ1-5, is as follows: EPEVTQTPSHQVTQMGQEVILRCVPISNHLYFYWYRQILGQKVEFLVSFYNNEISEKSEIFDDQFSVERPDGSNFTLKIRSTKLEDSAMYFCASSKEGGQPQHFGDGTRLSIL.

The rearrangement links TRBV7-2 to TRBJ2-2; 9 bases map to TRBD2. Looked up from germline, CDR1 is SGHTA and CDR2 is FQGNSA. The length of the CDR3 is 16 residues. The J segment lost 5 bases and the V segment lost 4 bases, leaving 8 bases of the junction unmatched. The DNA of the CDR3 is TGTGCCAGCAGCTCCATTAGCGGGAGACGAACCGGGGAGCTGTTTTTT. Translating gives CASSSISGRRTGELFF.

V is TRBV7-2 and J is TRBJ1-2, with 11 positions matching TRBD1. This CDR3 region has 15 residues. Germline CDR1 SGHTA, CDR2 FQGNSA. Trimming cost V 1 base and J 7 bases; bases outside gene matches: 5. The CDR3 protein is CASSLGLGQGGGYTF. CDR3 nucleotides: TGTGCCAGCAGCTTAGGCCTGGGACAGGGGGGTGGCTACACCTTC.

The V and J genes are TRBV5-5 and TRBJ1-4; a possible D gene is TRBD1 (5 bases). This CDR3 has 15 amino acids. Germline lookup yields CDR1 SGHKS and CDR2 YYEKEE (reference sequence). V dropped 5 bases and J dropped 0 bases, with 11 bases sitting between them. Here the CDR3 reads CASRLPGTTNEKLFF. The DNA of the CDR3 is TGTGCCAGCAGGCTCCCAGGGACAACTAATGAAAAACTGTTTTTT. The full variable domain, rest sourced from reference TRBV5-5 and TRBJ1-4, is DAGVTQSPTHLIKTRGQQVTLRCSPISGHKSVSWYQQVLGQGPQFIFQYYEKEERGRGNFPDRFSARQFPNYSSELNVNALLLGDSALYLCASRLPGTTNEKLFFGSGTQLSVL.

The chain carries TRBV10-2 and TRBJ1-4; maybe TRBD1 (5 bases). CDR3 length equals 13 residues. V lost 6 bases, J lost 7 bases, and 12 bases lay in between. Germline CDR1 WSHSY, CDR2 SAAADI. In nucleotides, the CDR3 is TGCGCCAGCAGAGGCCAGGGTCGTGAAAAACTGTTTTTT. It codes for CASRGQGREKLFF.

This chain uses TRBV30 with TRBJ1-2, with D unclear. The germline gives CDR1 GTSNPN, CDR2 SVGIG (reference sequence). CDR3 size: 13 residues. Trimming shortened V by 0 bases and J by 7 bases, and 12 bases separated the two germline ends. DNA of the CDR3: TGTGCCTGGAGTGTATCCGGGATCGGTGGCTACACCTTC. Its translation is CAWSVSGIGGYTF. Full variable domain (missing parts from reference TRBV30 and TRBJ1-2): SQTIHQWPATLVQPVGSPLSLECTVEGTSNPNLYWYRQAAGRGLQLLFYSVGIGQISSEVPQNLSASRPQDRQFILSSKKLLLSDSGFYLCAWSVSGIGGYTFGSGTRLTVV.

The rearrangement links TRBV11-1 to TRBJ2-1, with a tentative D call TRBD2 (5 bases). Germline V lookup: CDR1 SGHAT, CDR2 FQDESV (reference sequence). V was trimmed by 5 bases and J by 9 bases, leaving 14 bases between them. The CDR3 length is 13 residues. The CDR3 protein is CASSTTPEGEQFF. CDR3 sequence (DNA): TGTGCCAGCAGCACGACTCCCGAGGGTGAGCAGTTCTTC.

The gene calls are TRBV5-5 and TRBJ1-5; D is perhaps TRBD1 (5 bases). The CDR3 has 16 amino acids. CDR1 is SGHKS, CDR2 YYEKEE, per germline (reference sequence). Deletions cut 1 base from V and 2 bases from J, with 13 bases between. The CDR3 DNA reads TGTGCCAGCAGCTTGCTTGTTACGGGGGGCAATCAGCCCCAGCATTTT. Its protein is CASSLLVTGGNQPQHF.